The clone carrying this TCR beta chain has at least ten counts. The antigen remains unidentified. The ends lost 5 bases at V and 2 bases at J; junction bases unmatched: 6. The CDR3 consists of 14 residues. Germline V lookup: CDR1 LNHDA, CDR2 SQIVND (reference sequence). This sample was included in a study of Graves' ophthalmopathy and Graves' hyperthyroidism. Overall study findings and caveats: Sensitivity of 87.88% and specificity of roughly 80% were achieved when a 13-signature model separated ophthalmopathy from stable hyperthyroidism.

RNA transcripts served as template for amplifying TCR beta CDR3 sequences. HTBI primers were employed in first-round RT-PCR, then a second-round multiplex PCR followed. Each CDR3 protein is one row after TCRdb ran MiXCR on the multiplex PCR reads. The repertoire holds about 550,000 distinct CDR3 sequences, with less than 40% as singletons. Only newly diagnosed hyperthyroidism patients aged 18 to 65, with under 2 months' duration, were enrolled. The chain uses TRBV19 and TRBJ2-7; 7 nucleotides line up with TRBD1. The receptor's source is an adult man with Graves' hyperthyroidism. Sequenced sample: peripheral blood or thyroid tissue (not recorded which). CDR3 region: CASSPGTVTYEQYF. The CDR3 bases are TGTGCCAGTAGTCCCGGGACAGTAACCTACGAGCAGTACTTC.